This TCR beta chain derives from a study of shared clonotypes between healthy human individuals. The study's findings and limits: Richness estimates generally favored naive over memory subsets.

Deletions cut 0 bases from V and 0 bases from J, with 6 bases between. The CDR3 sequence is 15 residues long. Looked up from germline, CDR1 is SGDLS and CDR2 is YYNGEE. A note on this clone: The antigen is not known.

None of the donors, who were healthy HIV-negative adults, had recently had acute infections or vaccinations. Nashville, Tennessee was home to all donors, who were Caucasian adults. From CD4+ cells came CD45RA+ naive and CD45RA-negative memory subsets. The method was immunoSEQ multiplex PCR; TCRdb's version includes in-frame clones alone and lacks a portion of them. The table includes approximately 1.1 million clones, around 78% detected once. The sequencing input was memory CD4+ T cells from PBMCs. The sample's subset: CD45RA-negative fraction. The clonotype originates from a man aged 18-30 years in good health. Some clones in this sample may be carry-over from other donors' samples. The V call is TRBV9, the J call TRBJ2-2, with unresolved D. The CDR3 loop is CASSVDPSNTGELFF. The CDR3, as DNA: TGTGCCAGCAGCGTAGATCCCTCGAACACCGGGGAGCTGTTTTTT.